The T cell receptor beta chain described here comes from a study of blood T cell repertoires in COVID-19. Study background: The samples span acute and convalescent COVID-19 from the United States, Italy and Spain. The analysed material was cDNA or gDNA that came from T cells, B-cell-depleted T cells, or PBMCs.

Per the authors' pipeline: Estimation of nucleated cell counts relied on the amplification of reference gene primers. The method was immunoSEQ multiplex PCR; TCRdb's version includes in-frame clones alone and lacks a portion of them. From that table come the V and J calls and clone size; the DNA was used to work out D and trimming. The sample holds 40,000 to 55,000 clones, roughly 90% seen once. Germline-derived CDR1 and CDR2 are LNHDA and SQIVND (reference sequence). This CDR3 spans 17 amino acids. V was shortened by 2 bases and J by 3 bases, with 19 bases between the two germline ends. This receptor was obtained from a human donor in a cohort sampled during active COVID-19. The sample consisted of peripheral blood. The J gene is TRBJ1-2, the V gene TRBV19; D might be TRBD1 (5 bases). CDR3 DNA sequence: TGTGCCAGTAGTATAAGAAGTTCAGGGACTTACGACTATGGCTACACCTTC. Its translation is CASSIRSSGTYDYGYTF.